The TCR beta chain described here comes from a study of blood T cell repertoires in COVID-19. Study-level background: Spain, Italy and the United States supplied samples that represented acute and convalescent COVID-19. Nucleic acid was either cDNA or gDNA, and it came from T cells, B-cell-depleted T cells, or PBMCs.

The trim removed 2 bases at V and 9 bases at J, leaving 8 bases unmatched. Per germline, CDR1 SGHNT and CDR2 YYREEE (reference sequence). This CDR3 comprises 15 residues. Only in-frame clones appear in the TCRdb table, and some are missing; sequencing was by immunoSEQ multiplex PCR. The sample carries about 180,000 clones, around 89% recorded once. The TCR was taken from a young woman with acute or convalescent COVID-19. Sequencing input: peripheral blood. V and J are TRBV5-4 and TRBJ2-1; 10 nucleotides line up with TRBD2. The CDR3 spells CASSFPLAGVGEQFF. CDR3 nucleotide sequence: TGTGCCAGCAGCTTTCCGCTAGCGGGAGTTGGTGAGCAGTTCTTC.